The 20 T cell receptor beta chains presented below share a single source sample, sequenced in a study of blood T cell repertoires in COVID-19 (dated by TCRdb to the early 2020s). The library was made by the immunoSEQ multiplex PCR assay. TCRdb holds this immuneACCESS table with in-frame rearrangements only. Some clones are missing; in checked studies, unresolved V genes explain under half, and the rest has no known cause. The sample has 130,000 to 150,000 clones on record, roughly 88% of them singletons. Jointly, the top ten make up 0.95% to 1.5% of the sample. The specimen was PBMCs or T cells enriched from blood (not recorded which). The source is a young woman with acute COVID-19.

This chain joins TRBV10-3 and TRBJ1-1, with D perhaps matching TRBD1 (6 bases). V was shortened by 3 bases and J by 1 base, with 15 bases between the two germline ends. This CDR3 has 16 residues. Germline CDR1 ENHRY, CDR2 SYGVKD. DNA for the CDR3: TGTGCCATCAGTGACATACAACAGGGAAGGAACACTGAAGCTTTCTTT. Translation gives CAISDIQQGRNTEAFF.

The genes are TRBV7-9 and TRBJ2-3; a possible D gene is TRBD1 (5 bases). The CDR3 has 17 residues. Per the germline V gene, CDR1 is SEHNR and CDR2 is FQNEAQ (reference sequence). Deletions cut 3 bases from V and 7 bases from J, with 23 bases between. The CDR3: CASSLSATVGWGNTQYF. The CDR3 coding sequence is TGTGCCAGCAGCTTGTCCGCGACAGTGGGGTGGGGAAATACGCAGTATTTT. The full variable domain, in which reference TRBV7-9 and TRBJ2-3 provide the parts outside the CDR3, is DTGVSQNPRHKITKRGQNVTFRCDPISEHNRLYWYRQTLGQGPEFLTYFQNEAQLEKSRLLSDRFSAERPKGSFSTLEIQRTEQGDSAMYLCASSLSATVGWGNTQYFGPGTRLTVL.

This rearrangement joins TRBV5-4 to TRBJ2-5, with 7 bases fitting TRBD2. With V trimmed by 4 bases and J by 4 bases, 10 bases remained unmatched. This CDR3 has 15 residues. Germline V gene lookup returns CDR1 SGHNT and CDR2 YYREEE (reference sequence). CDR3 region: CASSEGLSSLETQYF. The CDR3 DNA is TGTGCCAGCAGCGAGGGACTATCAAGTCTAGAGACCCAGTACTTC.

V and J are TRBV5-1 and TRBJ2-1, with 8 bases aligning to TRBD2. The CDR3 extends over 14 amino acids. The V gene end was trimmed by 0 bases and the J gene end by 7 bases; junction bases not matched to a gene: 3. CDR1 is SGHRS, CDR2 YFSETQ, per germline. CDR3 loop: CASSLGSGINEQFF. The CDR3 DNA is TGCGCCAGCAGCTTGGGTAGCGGGATTAATGAGCAGTTCTTC.

V gene TRBV7-3 combines with J gene TRBJ1-2; D is ambiguous. This CDR3 is built from 16 residues. CDR1 and CDR2 (germline): SGHTA, FQGTGA. Trimming took 1 base from V and 5 from J, leaving 17 bases between them. This CDR3 is CASSLIHQTQGYGYTF. CDR3 bases: TGTGCCAGCAGCTTAATCCATCAGACACAAGGATATGGCTACACCTTC. Drawing the rest from reference TRBV7-3 and TRBJ1-2, the complete variable domain is GAGVSQTPSNKVTEKGKYVELRCDPISGHTALYWYRQSLGQGPEFLIYFQGTGAADDSGLPNDRFFAVRPEGSVSTLKIQRTERGDSAVYLCASSLIHQTQGYGYTFGSGTRLTVV.

V usage is TRBV28 and J usage is TRBJ2-3; 9 bases match TRBD1. The germline V gene has CDR1 MDHEN and CDR2 SYDVKM. The CDR3 is made up of 15 amino acids. V lost 5 bases to trimming and J lost 2 bases; unmatched junction nucleotides: 5. The CDR3 bases are TGTGCCAGCAGTGCGACAGGGGGTAACACAGATACGCAGTATTTT. This codes for CASSATGGNTDTQYF.

The chain has TRBV25-1 and TRBJ1-6; D remains ambiguous. V gave up 2 bases and J gave up 4 bases, with 6 bases separating them. Per the germline V gene, CDR1 is MGHDK and CDR2 is SYGVNS. There are 14 residues in the CDR3. CDR3 in DNA: TGTGCCAGCAGTGAAGTTCGGTATAATTCACCCCTCCACTTT. This gives the protein CASSEVRYNSPLHF.

This clone was detected once. The V gene is TRBV29-1, the J gene TRBJ1-3; D possibly corresponds to TRBD1 (6 bases). There are 15 residues in the CDR3. The V gene's germline CDR1 is SQVTM and CDR2 ANQGSEA. The V end lost 4 bases, the J end lost 0 bases, and 13 bases lay between the germline ends. This CDR3 reads CSVVVRGSSGNTIYF. DNA of the CDR3: TGCAGCGTTGTTGTCAGGGGAAGCTCTGGAAACACCATATATTTT.

V is TRBV19 and J is TRBJ1-1; D unclear. V lost 8 bases to trimming and J lost 1 base, with 11 bases between them. Germline CDR1 and CDR2: LNHDA and SQIVND (reference sequence). The CDR3 covers 13 residues. For the CDR3, the DNA is TGTGCCAGTCGACACTTAACGAACACTGAAGCTTTCTTT. Translated: CASRHLTNTEAFF.

The chain couples TRBV4-3 to TRBJ2-1, with TRBD2 matching over 14 bases. The CDR3 totals 16 residues. The V gene end was trimmed by 4 bases and the J gene end by 8 bases; junction bases not matched to a gene: 7. Germline V gene data show CDR1 as LGHNA and CDR2 as YSLEER. CDR3 amino acids: CASSPSPGLAGDEQFF. The CDR3 DNA reads TGCGCCAGCAGCCCCAGCCCGGGACTAGCGGGAGATGAGCAGTTCTTC.

V and J are TRBV25-1 and TRBJ1-4; tentative D call: TRBD1 (6 bases). Looked up from germline, CDR1 is MGHDK and CDR2 is SYGVNS. The CDR3 sequence is 14 residues long. Trimming removed 6 bases from V and 7 bases from J, with 15 bases in between. CDR3 sequence reads: CASSAGGPGEKLFF. Here the CDR3 DNA reads TGTGCCAGCAGCGCCGGGGGGCCTGGTGAAAAACTGTTTTTT.

This chain uses TRBV28 with TRBJ2-7; 8 nucleotides match TRBD2. The CDR3 sequence is 14 residues long. Germline loops: CDR1 MDHEN, CDR2 SYDVKM. Trimming at V came to 4 bases and at J to 4 bases, leaving 6 bases not matched to a gene. Here the CDR3 reads CASSWGLGEYEQYF. DNA for the CDR3: TGTGCCAGCAGTTGGGGACTAGGGGAATACGAGCAGTACTTC.

This clone was counted only a few times. V is TRBV5-4 and J is TRBJ2-2, with 8 bases lining up with TRBD1. V dropped 2 bases and J dropped 7; count of bases not matched to a gene: 7. The length of the CDR3 is 15 residues. CDR1 and CDR2 (germline): SGHNT, YYREEE (reference sequence). DNA of the CDR3: TGTGCCAGCAGCTTTCCAGGGGGCGCTGACGGGGAGCTGTTTTTT. Protein product: CASSFPGGADGELFF.

The genes are TRBV2 and TRBJ2-1; the D gene is possibly TRBD2 (6 bases). The V and J ends lost 4 bases and 4 bases respectively, with 20 bases between them. Germline CDR1 SNHLY, CDR2 FYNNEI. The CDR3 has 17 amino acids. This chain's CDR3 is CASSAGTGEGRYNEQFF. The CDR3 coding sequence is TGTGCCAGCAGTGCTGGTACGGGAGAAGGGCGTTACAATGAGCAGTTCTTC.

The chain joins TRBV7-8 to TRBJ2-1, with TRBD1 matching over 9 bases. The CDR3 has 17 residues. V shed 5 bases, J shed 7 bases, and the junction held 15 bases outside the gene matches. Per germline, CDR1 SGHVS and CDR2 FQNEAQ. CDR3: CASSATAGTGIKNEQFF. The CDR3 DNA follows: TGTGCCAGCAGCGCCACTGCCGGGACAGGGATAAAGAATGAGCAGTTCTTC. The variable domain in full, completed from reference TRBV7-8 and TRBJ2-1, reads GAGVSQSPRYKVAKRGQDVALRCDPISGHVSLFWYQQALGQGPEFLTYFQNEAQLDKSGLPSDRFFAERPEGSVSTLKIQRTQQEDSAVYLCASSATAGTGIKNEQFFGPGTRLTVL.

This clone was counted once. The chain is built from TRBV28 and TRBJ2-7; tentatively, D is TRBD1 (6 bases). The germline V and J ends were trimmed by 1 base and 2 bases, with 12 bases remaining between them. The CDR3 loop spans 15 amino acids. Germline CDR1 is MDHEN and CDR2 is SYDVKM. DNA for the CDR3: TGTGCCAGCAGTTTATCCAGACAGGTTACCTACGAGCAGTACTTC. Translated, it gives CASSLSRQVTYEQYF.

The chain has TRBV7-6 and TRBJ1-2, with 10 nucleotides matching TRBD1. Trimming took 5 bases from V and 7 from J; bases not matched to a gene: 4. The CDR3 has 13 amino acids. Germline V CDR1 and CDR2: SGHVS, FNYEAQ. CDR3 amino acids: CASSPGTGAGYTF. CDR3 nucleotide sequence: TGTGCCAGCAGCCCAGGGACAGGGGCTGGCTACACCTTC.

V is TRBV5-1 and J is TRBJ2-1, with 7 positions matching TRBD1. Germline V CDR1 and CDR2: SGHRS, YFSETQ. The CDR3 extends over 17 amino acids. J gave up 0 bases and V 1 base, and 7 bases lay outside the gene matches. The CDR3 DNA is TGCGCCAGCAGCTTGTGGCCTAGGGACAGCTCCTACAATGAGCAGTTCTTC. Translated: CASSLWPRDSSYNEQFF.

The chain recombines TRBV11-3 with TRBJ2-1; D is perhaps TRBD1 (5 bases). The CDR3 spans 15 residues. Germline V gene data show CDR1 as SGHNT and CDR2 as YENEEA. V was pared by 0 bases and J by 7 bases, with 13 bases between. The CDR3 loop reads CASSLEGRVGNEQFF. CDR3 coding DNA: TGTGCCAGCAGCTTAGAGGGCAGGGTTGGTAATGAGCAGTTCTTC.

The chain combines TRBV10-3 with TRBJ1-2, with a tentative D call TRBD1 (5 bases). This CDR3 is 16 amino acids long. In germline, CDR1 is ENHRY, CDR2 SYGVKD. The V end was cut by 0 bases, the J end by 3 bases, with 14 bases between. CDR3 bases: TGTGCCATCAGTGAGTCGGGGCGGGGTACGGACTATGGCTACACCTTC. This codes for CAISESGRGTDYGYTF.